This T cell receptor (beta chain) comes out of a study of PD-1 blockade in classical Hodgkin lymphoma. TCRdb's copy holds only in-frame clones and misses some; the assay was immunoSEQ multiplex PCR. The sample shows 32,000 or so clones, 80% to 95% of them seen only once. V lost 0 bases, J lost 3 bases, and 5 bases stayed unmatched. The germline V gene has CDR1 LGHNA and CDR2 YNFKEQ. The CDR3 covers 16 residues. Time point: cycle 4 day 1 (C4D1), after five to seven weeks of nivolumab. Every one of the patients relapsed after autologous stem cell transplantation (brentuximab vedotin exposure was variable). Purification of CD4+ T cells from thawed PBMCs was achieved by magnetic negative selection.

The starting material was CD4+ T cells from blood, obtained before the fourth cycle of nivolumab. This receptor was taken from a human donor with classical Hodgkin lymphoma. The chain links TRBV4-2 to TRBJ2-3, with 8 bases matching TRBD1. This chain's CDR3 is CASSQDLQGATDTQYF. In nucleotides, the CDR3 is TGTGCCAGCAGCCAAGATCTCCAGGGGGCAACAGATACGCAGTATTTT.